The 30 T cell receptor beta chains given below trace back to one sample, sequenced in a study of shared clonotypes between healthy human individuals. Using immunoSEQ multiplex PCR, the repertoire was profiled, and TCRdb retains in-frame clones only, with some absent. The repertoire holds 1,400,000 or so clones, with about 98.5% as singletons. The source material was naive CD4+ T cells sorted from blood. Sample subset: CD45RA+ positively selected. The receptor set was obtained from a man between 25 and 39 years old in good health.

The V call is TRBV7-3, the J call TRBJ2-1; weak D call: TRBD1 (6 bases). The CDR3 runs to 12 residues. Looked up from germline, CDR1 is SGHTA and CDR2 is FQGTGA. The V and J ends lost 6 bases and 10 bases respectively, with 13 bases between them. The CDR3 coding sequence is TGTGCCAGCAGGTCTACCGGGACAGAGCAGTTCTTC. Amino acids: CASRSTGTEQFF.

This chain joins TRBV6-1 and TRBJ1-5; D gene ambiguous. Germline CDR1 reads MNHNS; CDR2 reads SASEGT. V gave up 5 bases and J gave up 0 bases, with 8 bases separating them. This CDR3 has 14 amino acids. The CDR3: CASSIIISNQPQHF. The CDR3 DNA reads TGTGCCAGCAGTATTATAATTAGCAATCAGCCCCAGCATTTT.

This chain joins TRBV28 and TRBJ2-2; perhaps TRBD1 as D (6 bases). Trimming removed 6 bases at V and 9 bases at J, with 20 bases between. The CDR3 is 15 amino acids. CDR1 and CDR2 from the germline V gene are MDHEN and SYDVKM. The CDR3 loop is CASSTGTNKPRELFF. CDR3 nucleotide sequence: TGTGCCAGCAGCACTGGGACAAATAAACCTCGGGAGCTGTTTTTT.

As to this clone: The identical CDR3 is also encoded by other nucleotide sequences in the sample. This chain links TRBV18 with TRBJ2-7; D is ambiguous. The CDR3 has 13 residues. The germline gives CDR1 KGHSH, CDR2 LQKENI. V was clipped by 6 bases and J by 0 bases, with 9 bases between them. CDR3 protein: CASSPASSYEQYF. For the CDR3, the DNA is TGTGCCAGCTCTCCAGCGAGCTCCTACGAGCAGTACTTC.

The rearrangement uses TRBV11-2 and TRBJ2-3, with 7 positions matching TRBD2. The V and J ends lost 0 bases and 1 base, in that order; junction bases with no gene match: 1. This CDR3 comprises 15 residues. Germline loops: CDR1 SGHAT, CDR2 FQNNGV. In DNA, the CDR3 is TGTGCCAGCAGCTTAGAGCTAGCGGGCACAGATACGCAGTATTTT. It specifies CASSLELAGTDTQYF.

The genes are TRBV2 and TRBJ2-1; 9 bases align to TRBD2. The CDR3 covers 16 residues. Germline assignment: CDR1 SNHLY and CDR2 FYNNEI. The junction had 9 bases not matched to a gene; V was cut back by 6 bases and J by 3 bases. The CDR3 protein is CASSVTGTSFYNEQFF. The CDR3 DNA is TGTGCCAGCAGCGTAACCGGGACTAGCTTCTACAATGAGCAGTTCTTC.

The V gene is TRBV11-2, the J gene TRBJ1-1; unclear D gene. The germline V and J ends were trimmed by 5 bases and 0 bases, with 10 bases remaining between them. The germline V gene has CDR1 SGHAT and CDR2 FQNNGV. This CDR3 comprises 14 residues. The CDR3 bases are TGTGCCAGCAGCCGTGACCACATGAACACTGAAGCTTTCTTT. It codes for CASSRDHMNTEAFF. Supplemented by reference TRBV11-2 and TRBJ1-1, the full variable domain reads EAGVAQSPRYKIIEKRQSVAFWCNPISGHATLYWYQQILGQGPKLLIQFQNNGVVDDSQLPKDRFSAERLKGVDSTLKIQPAKLEDSAVYLCASSRDHMNTEAFFGQGTRLTVV.

The rearrangement uses TRBV23-1 and TRBJ1-5; D might be TRBD1 (5 bases). TRBV23-1 is known as an ORF, though its function is uncertain. CDR3 size: 14 residues. V was pared by 4 bases and J by 5 bases, with 12 bases between. The CDR3 loop reads CASSLRGPDQPQHF. In DNA form, the CDR3 reads TGCGCCAGCAGTCTACGGGGCCCGGATCAGCCCCAGCATTTT.

CDR3 nucleotides: TGTGCCAGTAGTGTTAGCGGGAGCACCGGCTACGAGCAGTACTTC. Its protein product is CASSVSGSTGYEQYF. The J gene is TRBJ2-7, the V gene TRBV19; 9 bases align to TRBD2. Germline assignment: CDR1 LNHDA and CDR2 SQIVND (reference sequence). Trimming removed 5 bases from V and 3 bases from J; junction bases left unmatched: 8. The length of the CDR3 is 15 residues.

Turning to this clone: This specimen includes other DNA sequences encoding the same CDR3. The V gene is TRBV6-5, the J gene TRBJ2-7; possibly TRBD2 for D (5 bases). V lost 0 bases, J lost 0 bases, and 9 bases lay in between. This CDR3 spans 15 amino acids. Germline V lookup: CDR1 MNHEY, CDR2 SVGAGI. The CDR3 DNA follows: TGTGCCAGCAGTTACTCCGGCGGGCTCTCCTACGAGCAGTACTTC. It translates to CASSYSGGLSYEQYF.

V gene TRBV19 combines with J gene TRBJ2-5; possible D gene TRBD2, 8 bases. The CDR3 is made up of 15 amino acids. Germline V lookup: CDR1 LNHDA, CDR2 SQIVND (reference sequence). V was clipped by 10 bases and J by 5 bases, with 23 bases between them. The CDR3 DNA reads TGTGCCACCGGGGACAGAGCGGGAGTAGGGGAGACCCAGTACTTC. Protein: CATGDRAGVGETQYF.

CDR3 coding DNA: TGCAGCGCCCTAGGGGAGTCCGGGGAGCTGTTTTTT. Translated: CSALGESGELFF. The J gene is TRBJ2-2, the V gene TRBV29-1, with D perhaps given as TRBD1 or TRBD2 (5 bases each). This CDR3 spans 12 amino acids. Germline CDR1 reads SQVTM; CDR2 reads ANQGSEA. The germline V and J ends were trimmed by 7 bases and 6 bases, with 12 bases remaining between them.

The rearrangement links TRBV7-7 to TRBJ2-2; tentative D call: TRBD2 (6 bases). The CDR3 has 15 amino acids. Per the germline V gene, CDR1 is SSHAT and CDR2 is FNYEAQ (reference sequence). V was shortened by 2 bases and J by 0 bases, with 7 bases between the two germline ends. Written as DNA, the CDR3 is TGTGCCAGCAGCTTATTAGCGGCGAACACCGGGGAGCTGTTTTTT. This sequence encodes CASSLLAANTGELFF. The full variable domain, with the rest looked up from reference TRBV7-7 and TRBJ2-2, is GAGVSQSPRYKVTKRGQDVTLRCDPISSHATLYWYQQALGQGPEFLTYFNYEAQPDKSGLPSDRFSAERPEGSISTLTIQRTEQRDSAMYRCASSLLAANTGELFFGEGSRLTVL.

Only one count was recorded for this clone. The chain links TRBV6-4 to TRBJ2-2; no clear D gene. This CDR3 has 15 residues. V was shortened by 5 bases and J by 6 bases, with 16 bases between the two germline ends. The germline gives CDR1 MRHNA, CDR2 SNTAGT. The DNA of the CDR3 is TGTGCCAGCAGTCCCGGTCTAGTAATCCCCGGGGAGCTGTTTTTT. Residues: CASSPGLVIPGELFF.

V usage is TRBV14 and J usage is TRBJ2-4, with 15 nucleotides matching TRBD2. This CDR3 spans 18 amino acids. V lost 5 bases and J lost 1; bases outside the gene matches: 6. In germline, CDR1 is SGHDN, CDR2 FVKESK. This CDR3 is CASSRTSGRANAKNIQYF. CDR3 coding DNA: TGTGCCAGCAGCAGGACTAGCGGGAGGGCGAACGCCAAAAACATTCAGTACTTC.

The chain combines TRBV6-5 with TRBJ2-1, with 9 bases lining up with TRBD2. CDR3 length: 14 amino acids. Germline CDR1 and CDR2: MNHEY and SVGAGI. V lost 6 bases, J lost 3 bases, and 3 bases stayed unmatched. CDR3 sequence reads: CASRREGGYNEQFF. Here the CDR3 DNA reads TGTGCCAGCAGGCGGGAGGGCGGCTACAATGAGCAGTTCTTC.

The chain links TRBV7-8 to TRBJ2-7; 7 bases agree with TRBD1. Germline assignment: CDR1 SGHVS and CDR2 FQNEAQ. V lost 4 bases and J lost 3; bases outside the gene matches: 30. This CDR3 spans 22 amino acids. CDR3 sequence reads: CASSSTRPPARDRVRVLYEQYF. Written as DNA, the CDR3 is TGTGCCAGCAGCTCTACACGACCCCCTGCCCGGGACAGAGTAAGGGTACTCTACGAGCAGTACTTC.

The chain recombines TRBV7-3 with TRBJ2-7; D assignment may be TRBD1 or TRBD2 (7 bases each). The CDR3 is made up of 16 amino acids. Trimming pared 5 bases from V and 0 bases from J, leaving 17 bases between. Looked up from germline, CDR1 is SGHTA and CDR2 is FQGTGA. CDR3 loop: CASSPIRGGDSYEQYF. Here the CDR3 DNA reads TGTGCCAGCAGCCCGATCAGGGGGGGAGACTCCTACGAGCAGTACTTC. The complete variable domain, with remaining parts taken from reference TRBV7-3 and TRBJ2-7, reads GAGVSQTPSNKVTEKGKYVELRCDPISGHTALYWYRQSLGQGPEFLIYFQGTGAADDSGLPNDRFFAVRPEGSVSTLKIQRTERGDSAVYLCASSPIRGGDSYEQYFGPGTRLTVT.

The V and J genes are TRBV7-6 and TRBJ2-1, with D perhaps TRBD2 (6 bases). The CDR3 has 13 residues. Between the trimmed V and J ends, which lost 1 base and 8 bases, there was a span of 9 bases. Germline assignment: CDR1 SGHVS and CDR2 FNYEAQ. The CDR3 sequence: CASSLVWGDEQFF. Here the CDR3 DNA reads TGTGCCAGCAGCTTAGTGTGGGGGGATGAGCAGTTCTTC.

The CDR3 nucleotides are TGTGCCAGCAGTCTCCTCTTTAGCGGGAGATCGGTCGGGGAGCTGTTTTTT. This sequence encodes CASSLLFSGRSVGELFF. The rearrangement joins TRBV27 to TRBJ2-2; 9 nucleotides align to TRBD2. J lost 7 bases, V lost 5 bases, and 14 bases had no gene match. This CDR3 has 17 amino acids. Germline V lookup: CDR1 MNHEY, CDR2 SMNVEV (reference sequence).

The rearrangement links TRBV5-5 to TRBJ2-1, with TRBD2 matching 13 bases. The V and J ends lost 0 bases and 8 bases, in that order; junction bases with no gene match: 17. The CDR3 sequence is 20 residues long. CDR1 and CDR2 from the germline V gene are SGHKS and YYEKEE (reference sequence). This CDR3 reads CASSLVAVTSGRGNWYEQFF. The CDR3 DNA sequence: TGTGCCAGCAGCTTGGTGGCAGTAACTAGCGGGAGGGGAAATTGGTATGAGCAGTTCTTC.

This chain links TRBV29-1 with TRBJ1-4; D gene unclear. V lost 3 bases and J lost 8, with 10 bases in between. The CDR3 extends over 12 amino acids. CDR1 and CDR2 (germline): SQVTM, ANQGSEA. CDR3 nucleotides: TGCAGCGTTGAGGAGGATTCCGAAAAACTGTTTTTT. Encoded protein: CSVEEDSEKLFF.

This CDR3 reads CASSPLGSGSLETQYF. CDR3 nucleotide sequence: TGTGCCAGCTCACCACTCGGTAGCGGGAGCTTGGAGACCCAGTACTTC. The rearrangement uses TRBV18 and TRBJ2-5; TRBD2 aligns across 9 bases. V lost 1 base, J lost 5 bases, and 8 bases stayed unmatched. This CDR3 contains 16 residues. CDR1 and CDR2 (germline): KGHSH, LQKENI.

This clone has just one count. The sample holds other DNA sequences that translate to the same CDR3. The chain recombines TRBV5-1 with TRBJ2-5; D unresolved. This CDR3 region has 13 residues. Trimming pared 0 bases from V and 3 bases from J, leaving 6 bases between. Germline CDR1 SGHRS, CDR2 YFSETQ. CDR3 nucleotide sequence: TGCGCCAGCAGCTTGGCTCAAGAAGAGACCCAGTACTTC. Encoded protein: CASSLAQEETQYF.

The chain combines TRBV9 with TRBJ2-4; D may be TRBD2 (6 bases). Trimming took 3 bases from V and 4 from J, leaving 11 bases between them. This CDR3 has 14 residues. The germline V gene encodes CDR1 SGDLS and CDR2 YYNGEE. Written as DNA, the CDR3 is TGTGCCAGCAGCGGCAACCGGGAGAAAAACATTCAGTACTTC. It translates to CASSGNREKNIQYF.

This rearrangement joins TRBV7-7 to TRBJ2-7; 9 bases agree with TRBD2. The CDR3 sequence is 14 residues long. Germline assignment: CDR1 SSHAT and CDR2 FNYEAQ (reference sequence). Unmatched junction bases numbered 8, after V lost 2 bases and J lost 9 bases. CDR3 sequence: CASSLQLAGVGQYF. CDR3 bases: TGTGCCAGCAGCTTACAACTAGCGGGCGTCGGGCAGTACTTC.

CDR3 region: CAWSVTGRYQETQYF. The CDR3, as DNA: TGTGCCTGGAGTGTAACGGGGAGGTACCAAGAGACCCAGTACTTC. The V and J genes are TRBV30 and TRBJ2-5; perhaps TRBD2 as D (6 bases). The germline CDR1 and CDR2 sequences are GTSNPN and SVGIG (reference sequence). The length of the CDR3 is 15 residues. Between the trimmed V and J ends, which lost 0 bases and 0 bases, there was a span of 11 bases.

The chain employs TRBV7-9 and TRBJ1-5; tentatively, D is TRBD1 (5 bases). Trimming took 4 bases from V and 6 from J, leaving 13 bases between them. This CDR3 comprises 14 residues. Per germline, CDR1 SEHNR and CDR2 FQNEAQ (reference sequence). DNA of the CDR3: TGTGCCAGCAGCTCACGAGGGGTTGCTCAGCCCCAGCATTTT. Protein: CASSSRGVAQPQHF.

The J gene is TRBJ2-3, the V gene TRBV18; 8 nucleotides line up with TRBD1. J lost 1 base, V lost 6 bases, and 15 bases had no gene match. The CDR3 loop spans 18 amino acids. CDR1 and CDR2 (germline): KGHSH, LQKENI. Here the CDR3 reads CASSPITVGGQGTDTQYF. Written as DNA, the CDR3 is TGTGCCAGCTCCCCTATTACCGTAGGGGGACAGGGCACAGATACGCAGTATTTT. Full variable domain (missing parts from reference TRBV18 and TRBJ2-3): NAGVMQNPRHLVRRRGQEARLRCSPMKGHSHVYWYRQLPEEGLKFMVYLQKENIIDESGMPKERFSAEFPKEGPSILRIQQVVRGDSAAYFCASSPITVGGQGTDTQYFGPGTRLTVL.

The CDR3 nucleotides are TGCGCCAGCAGCTTGGCGCCAGGACAGTACGAGCAGTACTTC. Its translation is CASSLAPGQYEQYF. The rearrangement uses TRBV5-1 and TRBJ2-7; D perhaps matches TRBD1 (6 bases). The germline V gene encodes CDR1 SGHRS and CDR2 YFSETQ. The CDR3 consists of 14 residues. V was pared by 0 bases and J by 4 bases, with 11 bases between. The full variable domain, with the rest looked up from reference TRBV5-1 and TRBJ2-7, is KAGVTQTPRYLIKTRGQQVTLSCSPISGHRSVSWYQQTPGQGLQFLFEYFSETQRNKGNFPGRFSGRQFSNSRSEMNVSTLELGDSALYLCASSLAPGQYEQYFGPGTRLTVT.